The TCR beta chain described here comes from a study of intratumoral heterogeneity in liver cancer. Context from the whole study: In the full roughly 14-patient cohort, the median age was around 60 years and the majority of patients were male. To investigate intratumor heterogeneity, the study integrated RNA-seq, DNA sequencing, TCR-seq and SNP array data drawn from multiple regions of hepatocellular carcinoma specimens. A total of 71 multiregional samples from around 14 HCC patients, consisting of roughly 50 tumoral and 20 or so adjacent nontumoral regions, were included in the overall cohort. Broader findings and caveats from the paper: Limitations acknowledged by the authors included a relatively low number of patients and under-sampled representation of tumor-infiltrating lymphocytes.

The sample holds a few counts of this clone. This clone's antigen is unknown. No base quality information exists; no much larger clone differs at one position. Every patient had early-stage hepatocellular carcinoma and received no therapy prior to surgical resection. The sampled areas showed no macroscopic signs of necrosis or hemorrhage. In two patients, TCR sequencing (ImmunoSeq) was performed on multiple regions. Frozen tissue samples from resection were taken at least 1 cm away from one another. Samples with the label N were taken from nontumoral liver tissue next to the tumor. Genomic DNA was extracted from bulk tissue using the DNeasy blood and tissue kit. Relative to germline, V is 2 bases shorter and J is 0 bases shorter, with 5 bases between their ends. Including cysteine and phenylalanine, the CDR3 has 12 amino acids. The entry retains the CDR3 DNA only, 36 bases that are in frame from base 1. CDR1 GTSNPN and CDR2 SVGIG were looked up in the germline V gene (reference sequence).

The immunoSEQ assay was used to sequence TCR beta chain CDR3 regions from genomic DNA. Rearranged VDJ segments were amplified with primers that anneal to V and J segments. The authors' pipeline ran thus. The ImmunoSeq Analyzer software was used to compute clonality and richness metrics. Fisher's exact test, supplemented by a beta-binomial method for added stringency, was applied to identify differentially abundant clones between regions. Entries here come from immuneACCESS through TCRdb and include only in-frame sequences with V and J called. Some clones fail to appear in such tables; in the studies checked, an unresolved V gene covers under half of the shortfall, and the cause of the remainder is unknown. For V, J and clone size, that table is used; D and trimming come from the DNA. This sample holds just over 20,000 clones; just under 75% were observed only once. About 15% of the sample comes from the top ten.

The sequence came from a woman in her 70s with hepatocellular carcinoma. Sequencing used tumor-adjacent normal tissue, obtained before any cancer treatment. Rearrangement joined TRBV30 to TRBJ2-7, with an unclear D gene assignment. The CDR3 reads as follows: CAWSPSSYEQYF. In nucleotides, the sequence is TGTGCCTGGAGTCCTAGCTCCTACGAGCAGTACTTC.